This T cell receptor (beta chain) was obtained from a study of T-cell memory formation after mild COVID-19. Whole-study context: Clustering of TCRs was largely donor specific.

Each CDR3 protein gets one entry after TCRdb re-called the 5' RACE reads with MiXCR. Of some 280,000 distinct CDR3 sequences in the sample, about 17% were seen once. V was pared by 1 base and J by 8 bases, with 15 bases between. In germline, CDR1 is SGHRS, CDR2 YFSETQ. The CDR3 extends over 14 amino acids. The rearrangement links TRBV5-1 to TRBJ1-1; D is uncertain. The sequencing input was PBMCs or a T cell subset sorted from them (not recorded which). The receptor was derived from a man younger than 35 who had mild COVID-19 (a few samples of this study predate the infection). Cell type and time point are not known. Here the CDR3 DNA reads TGCGCCAGCAGCTTGTTGGACGGGCATACGGAAGCTTTCTTT. Protein: CASSLLDGHTEAFF.